These 31 T cell receptor beta chains were sequenced from one sample in a study of lung T cells in sarcoidosis with Löfgren's syndrome (dated by TCRdb to 2017 to 2019). TCRdb records Illumina MiSeq as the sequencer. The raw public reads went through TCRdb reprocessing: fastp at Q25, MiXCR clone calling, in-frame beta chains kept. Records with the same CDR3 protein are collapsed into one entry carrying the most frequent genes and DNA. Present in this sample are roughly 2,000 distinct CDR3 sequences, 25% to 30% of which were seen just once. 9.7% of the sample lies in the top ten. The sequenced sample was CD4+ T cells from bronchoalveolar lavage. Receptors were obtained from a human donor with sarcoidosis (Löfgren's syndrome or another form), or a control subject (not recorded which).

This clonotype is medium-sized by share. The chain joins TRBV7-3 to TRBJ1-1, with D perhaps matching TRBD1 (5 bases). Deletions cut 2 bases from V and 2 bases from J, with 9 bases between. The V gene's germline CDR1 is SGHTA and CDR2 FQGTGA. The CDR3 consists of 14 residues. For the CDR3, the DNA is TGTGCCAGCAGCTTAGGAGGGGCCAACACTGAAGCTTTCTTT. It codes for CASSLGGANTEAFF.

By proportion, this clonotype is medium-sized (0.01 to 0.1%). This sequence joins TRBV3-1 and TRBJ1-2, with 8 bases aligning to TRBD1. This CDR3 comprises 14 residues. V was clipped by 5 bases and J by 8 bases; unmatched bases: 10. Per germline, CDR1 LGHDT and CDR2 YNNKEL (reference sequence). The CDR3, as DNA: TGTGCCAGCAGCACCGGGACAGGCCCCGGGGGCTACACCTTC. It translates to CASSTGTGPGGYTF.

In its sample, this clonotype ranks as medium-sized. The CDR3 sequence: CASSPSPRAYDEKLFF. CDR3 DNA: TGTGCCAGCAGCCCTTCCCCGCGGGCATATGATGAAAAACTGTTTTTT. The chain has TRBV7-2 and TRBJ1-4; D ambiguous. This CDR3 comprises 16 residues. V dropped 5 bases and J dropped 6 bases, with 19 bases sitting between them. Germline V CDR1 and CDR2: SGHTA, FQGNSA.

This clonotype was seen at least ten times. The V call is TRBV13, the J call TRBJ2-7; weak D call: TRBD2 (6 bases). Germline loops: CDR1 PRHDT, CDR2 FYEKMQ (reference sequence). The V and J ends lost 0 bases and 2 bases respectively, with 14 bases between them. There are 16 residues in the CDR3. The CDR3 DNA reads TGTGCCAGCAGCTTAGGCCAACGGGGGACCCCCTACGAGCAGTACTTC. Its translation: CASSLGQRGTPYEQYF.

Turning to this clonotype: A much bigger clone sits one base away, suggesting this may be a read error. The rearrangement joins TRBV6-5 to TRBJ2-5; TRBD2 matches at 7 bases. V lost 11 bases to trimming and J lost 1 base; unmatched junction nucleotides: 16. The CDR3 totals 16 residues. Per germline, CDR1 MNHEY and CDR2 SVGAGI. The CDR3: CASRGTNGTTQETQYF. CDR3 coding DNA: TGTGCCTCGCGGGGGACTAACGGGACCACCCAAGAGACCCAGTACTTC.

This clonotype is judged medium-sized. The V gene is TRBV12-3 or TRBV12-4, the J gene TRBJ2-1, with 8 bases fitting TRBD1. The trim removed 5 bases at V and 8 bases at J, leaving 11 bases unmatched. This CDR3 contains 15 residues. As DNA, the CDR3 is TGTGCCAGCAGTCCAGGCAGGACAGGGTTCGATGAGCAGTTCTTC. It codes for CASSPGRTGFDEQFF.

This clonotype is termed large. The chain links TRBV20-1 to TRBJ2-3, with 13 bases lining up with TRBD2. The CDR3 consists of 16 residues. Germline trimming cut 4 bases from V and 2 bases from J; bases unmatched to any gene: 6. Germline CDR1 is DFQATT and CDR2 is SNEGSKA (reference sequence). The CDR3 loop is CSANRLAGGATDTQYF. The CDR3, as DNA: TGCAGTGCTAATAGACTAGCGGGGGGAGCCACAGATACGCAGTATTTT.

This clonotype is judged large. The J gene is TRBJ2-7, the V gene TRBV6-1; tentatively, D is TRBD1 (5 bases). Germline lookup yields CDR1 MNHNS and CDR2 SASEGT. V lost 6 bases, J lost 5 bases, and 20 bases lay in between. The CDR3 has 15 amino acids. The CDR3 loop is CASSNTGSSPDEQYF. The CDR3 DNA sequence: TGTGCCAGCAGCAACACAGGTTCCTCGCCAGACGAGCAGTACTTC.

As for this clonotype: Its ends do not fully match the called genes, so a read error is possible. The V and J genes are TRBV7-9 and TRBJ1-5; possible D gene TRBD1, 6 bases. The germline V gene has CDR1 SEHNR and CDR2 FQNEAQ (reference sequence). The CDR3 spans 18 residues. CDR3 DNA: TGCGCCAGCAGCTTGGAGGAAGGACAGCCCTTCAGTCATCAGCCCCAGCATTTT. Translating gives CASSLEEGQPFSHQPQHF.

On this clonotype: An end of the junction differs from the germline gene, which may be a read error. V gene TRBV6-1 combines with J gene TRBJ2-2, with D tentatively TRBD2 (5 bases). Germline assignment: CDR1 MNHNS and CDR2 SASEGT. The CDR3 length is 12 residues. CDR3 protein: CAISERPGELLF. As DNA, the CDR3 is TGTGCCATCAGTGAGCGGCCCGGGGAGCTGCTTTTT.

Judged by abundance, this clonotype is medium-sized. The V and J genes are TRBV10-3 and TRBJ2-1; D possibly matches TRBD1 or TRBD2 (5 bases each). V was clipped by 6 bases and J by 6 bases, with 9 bases between them. CDR3 length equals 12 residues. The germline CDR1 and CDR2 sequences are ENHRY and SYGVKD. The CDR3 sequence is CAISGTLNEQFF. CDR3 nucleotide sequence: TGTGCCATCAGCGGGACCCTCAATGAGCAGTTCTTC.

This clonotype was recorded a few times. V and J are TRBV12-3 or TRBV12-4 and TRBJ2-3; 13 bases map to TRBD2. This CDR3 spans 17 amino acids. Unmatched junction bases numbered 10, after V lost 5 bases and J lost 5 bases. The DNA for the CDR3 is TGTGCCAGCAGTAAGATACTAGCGGGGGGGCTGGTAGATACGCAGTATTTT. Its translation is CASSKILAGGLVDTQYF.

Concerning this clonotype: This may stem from a read error, because a much larger clone lies one nucleotide away. The rearrangement joins TRBV5-4 to TRBJ1-6, with D unclear. V dropped 0 bases and J dropped 12 bases, with 16 bases sitting between them. The CDR3 has 15 residues. CDR1 and CDR2 (germline): SGHNT, YYREEE (reference sequence). The CDR3 bases are TGTGCCAGCAGCTTGGATCGGACCGTGGGGTTACCCCTCCACTTT. Its protein is CASSLDRTVGLPLHF.

As concerns this clonotype: With a much larger clone just one base away, this may be a read error. This is likely a read error, given that the CDR3 carries no conserved phenylalanine or tryptophan at its end. This chain connects TRBV5-4 to TRBJ1-6; D is undetermined. Germline assignment: CDR1 SGHNT and CDR2 YYREEE (reference sequence). The CDR3 has 12 amino acids. V lost 1 base and J 8 bases, leaving 4 bases between the germline ends. The CDR3: CASSLNDSPLHL. CDR3 coding DNA: TGTGCCAGCAGCTTGAACGATTCACCCCTCCACCTT.

Comments on this clonotype: A junction end diverges from the germline sequence, so it may reflect a read error. V is TRBV27 and J is TRBJ2-2; TRBD1 might be the D (7 bases). This CDR3 region has 16 residues. Germline V lookup: CDR1 MNHEY, CDR2 SMNVEV (reference sequence). CDR3 amino acids: CASSRACGTVTGKLFF. The CDR3 nucleotides read TGTGCCAGCAGTCGAGCTTGCGGGACAGTCACCGGGAAGCTGTTTTTT.

Judged by abundance, this clonotype is medium-sized (0.01 to 0.1%). V is TRBV10-3 and J is TRBJ2-5, with 7 bases lining up with TRBD1. J gave up 0 bases and V 8 bases, and 9 bases lay outside the gene matches. The CDR3 length is 15 residues. CDR1 is ENHRY, CDR2 SYGVKD, per germline. The CDR3 loop is CAIGPSGTDQETQYF. CDR3 coding DNA: TGTGCCATCGGCCCATCGGGGACAGACCAAGAGACCCAGTACTTC.

This clonotype counts as medium-sized. The CDR3 region has the DNA TGCAGTGCTAGAGCGGGAGGGGAGTCGACAGATACGCAGTATTTT. Its translation: CSARAGGESTDTQYF. The chain links TRBV20-1 to TRBJ2-3; TRBD2 aligns across 8 bases. The junction had 6 bases not matched to a gene; V was cut back by 1 base and J by 3 bases. The length of the CDR3 is 15 residues. Germline CDR1 is DFQATT and CDR2 is SNEGSKA (reference sequence).

Details on this clonotype: Mismatch with germline at one junction end may stem from a read error. The V gene is TRBV4-1, the J gene TRBJ1-1, with TRBD1 identical over 10 bases. The CDR3 extends over 16 amino acids. Germline lookup yields CDR1 MGHRA and CDR2 YSYEKL. The chain's CDR3 is CASSGRTGGMNTEAFF. The DNA for the CDR3 is TGCGCCAGCAGCGGTCGGACAGGGGGTATGAACACTGAAGCCTTCTTT.

By share of the sample, this clonotype is large. The chain links TRBV6-1 to TRBJ2-1, with TRBD1 matching 7 bases. Germline CDR1 and CDR2: MNHNS and SASEGT. J was trimmed by 2 bases and V by 5 bases; bases with no gene match: 6. This CDR3 region has 15 residues. In nucleotides, the CDR3 is TGTGCCAGCAGTTCATCCGGGACAGCCTACAATGAGCAGTTCTTC. This translates into CASSSSGTAYNEQFF.

Concerning this clonotype: One junction end disagrees with the germline gene, perhaps due to a read error. This chain uses TRBV2 with TRBJ1-5; 7 bases are shared with TRBD1. Looked up from germline, CDR1 is SNHLY and CDR2 is FYNNEI. The CDR3 loop spans 14 amino acids. The CDR3 DNA is TGCGCCAGCAGTGAACAGGGGAGCAGTCAGCCCCAGCATTTT. It codes for CASSEQGSSQPQHF.

This clonotype is labeled as medium-sized. This rearrangement joins TRBV6-2 or TRBV6-3 to TRBJ2-1; 8 nucleotides align to TRBD2. The V gene's germline CDR1 is MNHEY and CDR2 SVGEGT. This CDR3 is 15 amino acids long. J gave up 7 bases and V 7 bases, and 12 bases lay outside the gene matches. CDR3: CASTRDSSGINEQFF. The CDR3 region has the DNA TGTGCCAGCACCCGGGATAGTAGCGGGATAAATGAGCAGTTCTTC.

Points on this clonotype: A single base separates this from a much larger clone, so it may be a read error. The CDR3 loop reads CDSGGPAGNTGELFF. CDR3 coding DNA: TGTGACAGCGGGGGCCCAGCGGGAAACACCGGGGAGCTGTTTTTT. The J gene is TRBJ2-2, the V gene TRBV12-3 or TRBV12-4, with TRBD2 matching over 8 bases. CDR3 length equals 15 residues.

In its sample, this clonotype ranks as medium-sized. The V and J genes are TRBV20-1 and TRBJ2-5; 9 nucleotides line up with TRBD2. Germline values: CDR1 DFQATT, CDR2 SNEGSKA (reference sequence). The ends lost 5 bases at V and 4 bases at J; junction bases unmatched: 8. The CDR3 totals 14 residues. CDR3 sequence (DNA): TGCAGTGCTGGTAGCGGGGGCCTTACAGAGACCCAGTACTTC. Protein: CSAGSGGLTETQYF.

Within the sample, this clonotype is medium-sized. This sequence joins TRBV28 and TRBJ1-2; D remains unclear. Between the trimmed V and J ends, which lost 2 bases and 1 base, there was a span of 5 bases. The CDR3 is made up of 13 amino acids. CDR1 and CDR2 from the germline V gene are MDHEN and SYDVKM. CDR3 coding DNA: TGTGCCAGCAGTTTAGGTCTTAACTATGGCTACACCTTC. Its translation is CASSLGLNYGYTF.

In its sample, this clonotype is medium-sized. The chain carries TRBV7-2 and TRBJ2-3; TRBD2 might be the D (7 bases). V was trimmed by 1 base and J by 4 bases, leaving 12 bases between them. Germline CDR1 is SGHTA and CDR2 is FQGNSA. This CDR3 contains 15 residues. The CDR3: CASSLGAGAADTQYF. As DNA, the CDR3 is TGTGCCAGCAGCTTAGGGGCGGGGGCCGCAGATACGCAGTATTTT. Full variable domain (remainder filled in from reference TRBV7-2 and TRBJ2-3): GAGVSQSPSNKVTEKGKDVELRCDPISGHTALYWYRQSLGQGLEFLIYFQGNSAPDKSGLPSDRFSAERTGGSVSTLTIQRTQQEDSAVYLCASSLGAGAADTQYFGPGTRLTVL.

This clonotype is labeled large. The gene calls are TRBV6-1 and TRBJ2-5; no clear D. CDR1 and CDR2 from the germline V gene are MNHNS and SASEGT. The V gene lost 1 base and the J gene lost 2 bases, with 5 bases spanning the gap. The length of the CDR3 is 13 residues. The CDR3 DNA is TGTGCCAGCAGTGAAGTACTGCAAGAGACCCAGTACTTC. Its protein is CASSEVLQETQYF.

Concerning this clonotype itself: This may be a read error, as it is one base from a much larger clone. The chain uses TRBV6-4 and TRBJ1-1; no clear D. This CDR3 contains 14 residues. The germline gives CDR1 MRHNA, CDR2 SNTAGT. Here the CDR3 reads CAGSLDGRNTEAFF. The DNA of the CDR3 is TGTGCCGGCAGTCTGGACGGACGGAACACTGAAGCTTTCTTT.

By share, this clonotype ranks as medium-sized. The chain has TRBV5-4 and TRBJ1-6; D is perhaps TRBD1 (6 bases). The CDR3 runs to 14 residues. V was shortened by 4 bases and J by 6 bases, with 11 bases between the two germline ends. The germline gives CDR1 SGHNT, CDR2 YYREEE (reference sequence). The CDR3 DNA reads TGTGCCAGCAGCCTGGACAGCGCTAATTCACCCCTCCACTTT. Its translation is CASSLDSANSPLHF.

In its sample, this clonotype is medium-sized. The gene calls are TRBV2 and TRBJ2-5; 7 nucleotides line up with TRBD1. V lost 5 bases, J lost 4 bases, and 7 bases stayed unmatched. The CDR3 is 14 residues long. CDR1 SNHLY and CDR2 FYNNEI come from the germline V gene. In DNA, the CDR3 is TGTGCCAGCAGTTACGGGACAGCCAGAGAGACCCAGTACTTC. This sequence encodes CASSYGTARETQYF.

Worth noting for this clonotype: This clone may be a read error of a much larger clone one base away. The V gene is TRBV3-1, the J gene TRBJ2-7; the match to TRBD2 covers 9 bases. CDR1 is LGHDT and CDR2 is YNNKEL in the germline V gene (reference sequence). J gave up 6 bases and V 6 bases, and 3 bases lay outside the gene matches. CDR3 length: 12 amino acids. In DNA form, the CDR3 reads TGTGCCAGCAGGCGGGAGGGGAGCGAGCAGTACTTC. It encodes CASRREGSEQYF.

By proportion, this clonotype is medium-sized. The CDR3 loop is CASSSPRQERNYEQYF. The CDR3 coding sequence is TGTGCCAGCAGCTCCCCACGACAGGAGAGAAACTACGAGCAGTACTTC. This chain connects TRBV7-2 to TRBJ2-7; D may be TRBD1 (6 bases). The V gene's germline CDR1 is SGHTA and CDR2 FQGNSA. This CDR3 spans 16 amino acids. V was cut by 4 bases and J by 3 bases, with 19 bases left in between.